The 26 T cell receptor beta chains presented below share a single source sample, sequenced in a study of cytotoxic CD8 clonotypes in ibrutinib-treated CLL. Clones were read by immunoSEQ multiplex PCR, and TCRdb kept only the in-frame ones, dropping some. The repertoire holds 60,000 to 95,000 clones, with less than 85% as singletons. The source material was PBMCs, sampled after 24 months of ibrutinib treatment. Receptors were obtained from a human donor with chronic lymphocytic leukemia.

V gene TRBV11-3 combines with J gene TRBJ2-3; D ambiguous. Germline V gene sequence: CDR1 SGHNT, CDR2 YENEEA. The germline V and J ends were trimmed by 2 bases and 2 bases, with 11 bases remaining between them. This CDR3 is 15 amino acids long. The CDR3 DNA sequence: TGTGCCAGCAGCTTAAGGGTGCAGTCCACAGATACGCAGTATTTT. Protein: CASSLRVQSTDTQYF.

This clone was counted only a few times. The J gene is TRBJ2-7, the V gene TRBV5-1; 11 bases align to TRBD2. CDR3 length: 15 amino acids. CDR1 and CDR2 from the germline V gene are SGHRS and YFSETQ. After removal of 4 bases from V and 3 bases from J, the junction contained 6 bases not matched to a gene. This chain's CDR3 is CASSLGTSGIYEQYF. The CDR3 DNA sequence: TGCGCCAGCAGCCTCGGGACTAGCGGTATCTACGAGCAGTACTTC.

The chain recombines TRBV12-5 with TRBJ1-1; D may be TRBD1 (5 bases). Between the trimmed V and J ends, which lost 5 bases and 5 bases, there was a span of 6 bases. Germline V lookup: CDR1 LGHNT, CDR2 FRNRAP. The CDR3 has 11 amino acids. The CDR3 sequence is CASGRGTEAFF. The CDR3 nucleotides read TGTGCTAGTGGTCGGGGGACTGAAGCTTTCTTT.

J is TRBJ2-2 and V is TRBV7-6, with D perhaps TRBD1 (5 bases). V was cut by 3 bases and J by 0 bases, with 11 bases left in between. The CDR3 runs 16 residues. Germline CDR1 reads SGHVS; CDR2 reads FNYEAQ. Written as DNA, the CDR3 is TGTGCCAGCAGCTTTACCGACAGACCGAACACCGGGGAGCTGTTTTTT. Protein: CASSFTDRPNTGELFF.

The sample holds one count of this clone. The V call is TRBV5-6, the J call TRBJ2-5; 11 positions agree with TRBD2. V shed 0 bases and J 4 bases; nucleotides not matched to a gene: 14. Germline CDR1 reads SGHDT; CDR2 reads YYEEEE. This CDR3 contains 19 residues. The CDR3 here is CASSLGPVAGGREGETQYF. The CDR3 coding sequence is TGTGCCAGCAGCTTGGGGCCGGTAGCGGGAGGGCGAGAAGGAGAGACCCAGTACTTC.

The chain uses TRBV9 and TRBJ1-5, with D possibly matching TRBD1 (5 bases). CDR1 and CDR2 (germline): SGDLS, YYNGEE. This CDR3 is 15 amino acids long. V was clipped by 0 bases and J by 7 bases, with 14 bases between them. The CDR3 reads CASSVAGGEGQPQHF. DNA of the CDR3: TGTGCCAGCAGCGTAGCGGGAGGGGAGGGACAGCCCCAGCATTTT.

V gene TRBV29-1 combines with J gene TRBJ2-7; a weak D match, TRBD2 (7 bases). Germline V lookup: CDR1 SQVTM, CDR2 ANQGSEA. The CDR3 length is 12 residues. Trimming stripped 4 bases from V and 3 bases from J, with 10 bases between. In nucleotides, the CDR3 is TGCAGCGTTGTGGGGGGGCTCTACGAGCAGTACTTC. Its protein product is CSVVGGLYEQYF.

In this sample, this clone turned up a few times. The rearrangement uses TRBV6-6 and TRBJ1-5; 10 nucleotides line up with TRBD1. The CDR3 is made up of 16 amino acids. CDR1 is MNHNY, CDR2 SVGAGI, per germline (reference sequence). V lost 10 bases to trimming and J lost 0 bases; unmatched junction nucleotides: 9. CDR3 sequence: CATGTGAGYSNQPQHF. DNA for the CDR3: TGTGCCACGGGGACAGGGGCTGGCTATAGCAATCAGCCCCAGCATTTT.

The J gene is TRBJ2-3, the V gene TRBV27, with 10 bases identical to TRBD2. CDR1 and CDR2 (germline): MNHEY, SMNVEV (reference sequence). The CDR3 has 15 amino acids. V trimming: 2 bases; J trimming: 4 bases; junction bases outside the gene matches: 3. The CDR3 loop is CASSLVLAGADTQYF. The CDR3 DNA follows: TGTGCCAGCAGTTTAGTCCTAGCGGGAGCAGATACGCAGTATTTT.

This clone was seen only a few times. The chain couples TRBV7-6 to TRBJ2-7; possible D gene TRBD1, 6 bases. CDR3 length equals 15 residues. Trimming removed 2 bases at V and 7 bases at J, with 18 bases between. Looked up from germline, CDR1 is SGHVS and CDR2 is FNYEAQ. CDR3 residues: CASSLIGRDTGEQYF. The CDR3 nucleotides read TGTGCCAGCAGCTTAATCGGCAGGGACACGGGGGAGCAGTACTTC. The full variable domain, rest sourced from reference TRBV7-6 and TRBJ2-7, is GAGVSQSPRYKVTKRGQDVALRCDPISGHVSLYWYRQALGQGPEFLTYFNYEAQQDKSGLPNDRFSAERPEGSISTLTIQRTEQRDSAMYRCASSLIGRDTGEQYFGPGTRLTVT.

The J gene is TRBJ2-5, the V gene TRBV30; D gene uncertain. V dropped 2 bases and J dropped 2 bases, with 9 bases sitting between them. This CDR3 comprises 13 residues. Germline CDR1 reads GTSNPN; CDR2 reads SVGIG (reference sequence). The CDR3 region has the DNA TGTGCCTGGAGTTTATCCCCTCAAGAGACCCAGTACTTC. Its translation: CAWSLSPQETQYF.

The chain recombines TRBV9 with TRBJ2-1, with a tentative D call TRBD1 (5 bases). From germline, CDR1 is SGDLS and CDR2 YYNGEE. The CDR3 covers 13 residues. Trimming pared 1 base from V and 7 bases from J, leaving 9 bases between. The CDR3 sequence: CASSVSAGNEQFF. The CDR3 DNA reads as TGTGCCAGCAGCGTATCCGCAGGGAATGAGCAGTTCTTC.

The sample holds one count of this clone. Here the CDR3 reads CASSMGRGMNTEAFF. As DNA, the CDR3 is TGTGCCAGTAGTATGGGCCGGGGTATGAACACTGAAGCTTTCTTT. The rearrangement uses TRBV19 and TRBJ1-1; no clear D gene. V gave up 3 bases and J gave up 0 bases, with 11 bases separating them. This CDR3 spans 15 amino acids. CDR1 is LNHDA and CDR2 is SQIVND in the germline V gene (reference sequence).

The chain uses TRBV18 and TRBJ1-5; D might be TRBD1 (5 bases). The CDR3 loop spans 15 amino acids. Deletions cut 3 bases from V and 7 bases from J, with 16 bases between. The V gene's germline CDR1 is KGHSH and CDR2 LQKENI. The CDR3 nucleotides read TGTGCCAGCTCACCCATGGCAGGGCTGGGCCAGCCCCAGCATTTT. It codes for CASSPMAGLGQPQHF.

The rearrangement links TRBV7-3 to TRBJ1-1; 10 bases agree with TRBD1. Losses at the gene ends were 2 bases for V and 4 bases for J; bases not matched to a gene: 4. This CDR3 has 15 amino acids. In germline, CDR1 is SGHTA, CDR2 FQGTGA. As DNA, the CDR3 is TGTGCCAGCAGCTTAGAGGGACAGGGGCTCACTGAAGCTTTCTTT. Amino acid sequence: CASSLEGQGLTEAFF.

The genes are TRBV9 and TRBJ1-1; D ambiguous. Germline-derived CDR1 and CDR2 are SGDLS and YYNGEE. There are 13 residues in the CDR3. V was trimmed by 4 bases and J by 11 bases, leaving 18 bases between them. The CDR3 nucleotides read TGTGCCAGCAGCACAGCGCCCCGGGAGATGGCTTTCTTT. It yields the protein CASSTAPREMAFF.

This clone was counted only a few times. The genes are TRBV6-5 and TRBJ2-6, with D tentatively TRBD1 or TRBD2 (5 bases each). Trimming removed 4 bases at V and 0 bases at J, with 10 bases between. Germline loops: CDR1 MNHEY, CDR2 SVGAGI. This CDR3 spans 16 amino acids. The CDR3 coding sequence is TGTGCCAGCAGTTCCCCAGGGAGCTCTGGGGCCAACGTCCTGACTTTC. Protein product: CASSSPGSSGANVLTF.

V usage is TRBV5-4 and J usage is TRBJ2-5; D gene unclear. This CDR3 has 13 amino acids. Per germline, CDR1 SGHNT and CDR2 YYREEE (reference sequence). Between the trimmed V and J ends, which lost 2 bases and 2 bases, there was a span of 7 bases. DNA of the CDR3: TGTGCCAGCAGCTTTGGTCCTCAAGAGACCCAGTACTTC. This translates into CASSFGPQETQYF.

The chain couples TRBV7-9 to TRBJ2-5, with D unclear. This CDR3 is built from 13 residues. V was shortened by 4 bases and J by 0 bases, with 6 bases between the two germline ends. The germline V gene has CDR1 SEHNR and CDR2 FQNEAQ (reference sequence). The CDR3, as DNA: TGTGCCAGCAGCTACCAATACCAAGAGACCCAGTACTTC. As protein: CASSYQYQETQYF.

V usage is TRBV4-3 and J usage is TRBJ2-7; TRBD2 aligns across 7 bases. The CDR3 totals 19 residues. J was trimmed by 0 bases and V by 0 bases; bases with no gene match: 14. The V gene's germline CDR1 is LGHNA and CDR2 YSLEER. The CDR3 here is CASSQEIIKAGRHSYEQYF. The CDR3 bases are TGCGCCAGCAGCCAAGAAATTATTAAAGCGGGACGGCACTCCTACGAGCAGTACTTC.

The rearrangement links TRBV29-1 to TRBJ2-1, with 13 positions matching TRBD2. This CDR3 contains 18 residues. V lost 4 bases to trimming and J lost 0 bases; unmatched junction nucleotides: 9. Germline V gene lookup returns CDR1 SQVTM and CDR2 ANQGSEA. The CDR3 is CSVGGGLAGASSYNEQFF. The CDR3 DNA follows: TGCAGCGTTGGGGGAGGACTAGCGGGAGCTAGCTCCTACAATGAGCAGTTCTTC.

The rearrangement uses TRBV28 and TRBJ2-1; TRBD2 might be the D (7 bases). V was pared by 6 bases and J by 2 bases, with 26 bases between. From germline, CDR1 is MDHEN and CDR2 SYDVKM. CDR3 size: 19 residues. The CDR3 DNA reads TGTGCCAGCAGCCTACCCACCTTAGGGGGAGGGACTACCTACAATGAGCAGTTCTTC. This gives the protein CASSLPTLGGGTTYNEQFF.

The J gene is TRBJ1-1, the V gene TRBV4-2; TRBD1 is a possible D gene (6 bases). Germline values: CDR1 LGHNA, CDR2 YNFKEQ. This CDR3 spans 13 amino acids. V was shortened by 6 bases and J by 5 bases, with 13 bases between the two germline ends. Written as DNA, the CDR3 is TGTGCCAGCAGTAACAGGGTTGAGACTGAAGCTTTCTTT. This sequence encodes CASSNRVETEAFF.

This chain uses TRBV27 with TRBJ2-2; 14 bases map to TRBD2. CDR1 and CDR2 from the germline V gene are MNHEY and SMNVEV (reference sequence). V lost 3 bases and J lost 2; bases outside the gene matches: 8. The CDR3 covers 19 residues. CDR3 amino acids: CASSLGLAGAFLNTGELFF. The CDR3, as DNA: TGTGCCAGCAGTTTGGGACTAGCGGGAGCTTTCCTAAACACCGGGGAGCTGTTTTTT.

This chain uses TRBV19 with TRBJ1-1; TRBD1 aligns across 8 bases. The CDR3 length is 15 residues. V was clipped by 5 bases and J by 0 bases; unmatched bases: 5. Germline-derived CDR1 and CDR2 are LNHDA and SQIVND (reference sequence). The CDR3 nucleotides read TGTGCCAGTAGTCCACCAGGGGGCTTGAACACTGAAGCTTTCTTT. This sequence encodes CASSPPGGLNTEAFF. Drawing the rest from reference TRBV19 and TRBJ1-1, the complete variable domain is DGGITQSPKYLFRKEGQNVTLSCEQNLNHDAMYWYRQDPGQGLRLIYYSQIVNDFQKGDIAEGYSVSREKKESFPLTVTSAQKNPTAFYLCASSPPGGLNTEAFFGQGTRLTVV.

This clone was counted only a few times. V and J are TRBV15 and TRBJ1-5; D not certain. V lost 3 bases and J 4 bases, leaving 4 bases between the germline ends. Germline CDR1 and CDR2: LNHNV and YYDKDF (reference sequence). The length of the CDR3 is 12 residues. In nucleotides, the CDR3 is TGTGCCACCAGCAGGGTAAATCAGCCCCAGCATTTT. Its protein is CATSRVNQPQHF.